The 24 T cell receptor beta chains presented below share a single source sample, sequenced in a study of T cell repertoires in ileal Crohn's disease. This table comes from immunoSEQ multiplex PCR, and its TCRdb copy is limited to in-frame clones, with some not included. The sample has 5,500 to 8,500 clones, 70% to 85% seen once. Material for sequencing was ileal tissue. The receptors here all came from an adult with Crohn's disease.

The chain links TRBV25-1 to TRBJ2-3, with 8 bases lining up with TRBD2. The CDR3 is 17 residues long. V lost 4 bases, J lost 5 bases, and 14 bases stayed unmatched. Germline loops: CDR1 MGHDK, CDR2 SYGVNS. CDR3 amino acids: CASSGLTLAGSGDTQYF. The CDR3 DNA sequence: TGTGCCAGCAGTGGCTTGACTTTAGCGGGATCTGGAGATACGCAGTATTTT.

The chain carries TRBV6-5 and TRBJ1-6, with D perhaps matching TRBD1 (6 bases). The CDR3 runs 14 residues. V lost 5 bases and J lost 7, with 12 bases in between. The germline CDR1 and CDR2 sequences are MNHEY and SVGAGI. CDR3 nucleotides: TGTGCCAGCAGTACCCGACAGGACAATTCACCCCTCCACTTT. It encodes CASSTRQDNSPLHF.

In its sample, this clone ranks as large. The CDR3 bases are TGTGCCAGCGGTTTGGCCAGGGGACATCAGCCCCAGCATTTT. It yields the protein CASGLARGHQPQHF. V gene TRBV6-5 combines with J gene TRBJ1-5, with D tentatively TRBD1 (6 bases). CDR3 length: 14 amino acids. Per the germline V gene, CDR1 is MNHEY and CDR2 is SVGAGI. The V end lost 8 bases, the J end lost 5 bases, and 16 bases lay between the germline ends.

V and J are TRBV19 and TRBJ2-2; weak D call: TRBD2 (5 bases). The V end lost 8 bases, the J end lost 6 bases, and 19 bases lay between the germline ends. The germline gives CDR1 LNHDA, CDR2 SQIVND (reference sequence). The length of the CDR3 is 15 residues. CDR3 sequence: CASGDPGLVAGELFF. CDR3 bases: TGTGCCAGTGGAGATCCCGGACTGGTGGCCGGGGAGCTGTTTTTT.

The DNA for the CDR3 is TGTGCCAGCTCACCCATCGCGCTAGGGACAGGGGGCATCGTCGGCAATTCACCCCTCCACTTT. Encoded protein: CASSPIALGTGGIVGNSPLHF. The chain combines TRBV18 with TRBJ1-6; 12 bases align to TRBD1. The CDR3 is made up of 21 amino acids. J lost 7 bases, V lost 3 bases, and 19 bases had no gene match. The germline CDR1 and CDR2 sequences are KGHSH and LQKENI.

The chain is built from TRBV5-1 and TRBJ2-7; the D gene is possibly TRBD1 (5 bases). Trimming cost V 4 bases and J 2 bases, with 19 bases left between them. The CDR3 spans 16 residues. Per germline, CDR1 SGHRS and CDR2 YFSETQ. CDR3 DNA sequence: TGCGCCAGCAGCCAATCATCAGGGATCCCCACCTACGAGCAGTACTTC. It translates to CASSQSSGIPTYEQYF.

This sequence joins TRBV18 and TRBJ1-2, with TRBD1 identical over 7 bases. After removal of 3 bases from V and 6 bases from J, the junction contained 1 base not matched to a gene. The CDR3 length is 12 residues. The germline V gene has CDR1 KGHSH and CDR2 LQKENI. The CDR3 DNA reads as TGTGCCAGCTCACCGGGGACAGATGGCTACACCTTC. It translates to CASSPGTDGYTF.

This clone was detected only once. This chain's CDR3 is CASSNGQGAYEQYF. CDR3 DNA: TGCGCCAGCAGCAACGGACAGGGGGCCTACGAGCAGTACTTC. The V gene is TRBV5-1, the J gene TRBJ2-7; 10 bases align to TRBD1. CDR1 is SGHRS, CDR2 YFSETQ, per germline. J lost 2 bases, V lost 4 bases, and 3 bases had no gene match. This CDR3 comprises 14 residues.

The chain carries TRBV4-1 and TRBJ2-7; D possibly corresponds to TRBD1 (6 bases). V gave up 2 bases and J gave up 4 bases, with 12 bases separating them. The CDR3 consists of 14 residues. CDR1 and CDR2 from the germline V gene are MGHRA and YSYEKL. CDR3 sequence reads: CASSQQNDRYEQYF. In nucleotides, the CDR3 is TGCGCCAGCAGCCAACAAAACGACAGGTACGAGCAGTACTTC.

V usage is TRBV7-9 and J usage is TRBJ2-1; 8 bases agree with TRBD1. The V gene's germline CDR1 is SEHNR and CDR2 FQNEAQ (reference sequence). This CDR3 contains 16 residues. The V and J ends lost 4 bases and 0 bases, in that order; junction bases with no gene match: 5. The CDR3 DNA is TGTGCCAGCAGCTCCGGGACAGGCAGCTCCTACAATGAGCAGTTCTTC. Protein: CASSSGTGSSYNEQFF.

In this sample, this clone turned up once. The chain links TRBV6-1 to TRBJ1-1; D possibly corresponds to TRBD1 (6 bases). The CDR3 is made up of 13 amino acids. Trimming cost V 2 bases and J 11 bases, with 15 bases left between them. Germline assignment: CDR1 MNHNS and CDR2 SASEGT. In nucleotides, the CDR3 is TGTGCCAGCAGTGAAACAGGGTCGGTTCGTGCTTTCTTT. Its translation is CASSETGSVRAFF.

The V call is TRBV28, the J call TRBJ2-7, with 8 bases identical to TRBD2. With 6 bases clipped from V and 3 bases from J, the junction kept 7 bases outside the gene matches. Germline-derived CDR1 and CDR2 are MDHEN and SYDVKM. The CDR3 covers 14 residues. The CDR3 spells CASSLQRELYEQYF. The CDR3 DNA follows: TGTGCCAGCAGCTTACAGCGGGAGCTCTACGAGCAGTACTTC. Full variable domain (missing parts from reference TRBV28 and TRBJ2-7): DVKVTQSSRYLVKRTGEKVFLECVQDMDHENMFWYRQDPGLGLRLIYFSYDVKMKEKGDIPEGYSVSREKKERFSLILESASTNQTSMYLCASSLQRELYEQYFGPGTRLTVT.

The chain has TRBV6-5 and TRBJ2-7, with a weak D call TRBD1 (6 bases). The CDR3 has 15 amino acids. Trimming left V 0 bases short and J 4 bases short, with 13 bases between. Germline-derived CDR1 and CDR2 are MNHEY and SVGAGI. The CDR3 here is CASSYSSGEGYEQYF. The CDR3 DNA is TGTGCCAGCAGTTACTCGTCAGGGGAAGGTTACGAGCAGTACTTC.

The chain has TRBV27 and TRBJ2-7, with 7 bases that match TRBD2. The CDR3 spans 13 residues. Germline values: CDR1 MNHEY, CDR2 SMNVEV (reference sequence). Trimming cost V 7 bases and J 5 bases; bases outside gene matches: 8. The CDR3 here is CASTKAGFDEQYF. The CDR3 coding sequence is TGTGCCAGCACCAAAGCGGGATTCGACGAGCAGTACTTC.

This rearrangement joins TRBV19 to TRBJ2-2; TRBD2 matches at 9 bases. This CDR3 has 16 residues. The V and J ends lost 4 bases and 3 bases, in that order; junction bases with no gene match: 6. Germline CDR1 and CDR2: LNHDA and SQIVND (reference sequence). The CDR3 spells CASSRNSGSDTGELFF. The CDR3 bases are TGTGCCAGTAGTAGAAATAGCGGGAGTGACACCGGGGAGCTGTTTTTT.

In this sample, this clone turned up once. This chain joins TRBV11-3 and TRBJ2-1; TRBD1 might be the D (6 bases). The V end lost 0 bases, the J end lost 7 bases, and 13 bases lay between the germline ends. The CDR3 covers 15 residues. CDR1 is SGHNT, CDR2 YENEEA, per germline. The DNA for the CDR3 is TGTGCCAGCAGCTTAGATCGGGGACAATGGAATGAGCAGTTCTTC. Translating gives CASSLDRGQWNEQFF.

This rearrangement joins TRBV6-4 to TRBJ1-1; D remains unclear. Germline lookup yields CDR1 MRHNA and CDR2 SNTAGT. The CDR3 has 13 residues. Between the trimmed V and J ends, which lost 2 bases and 1 base, there was a span of 5 bases. The CDR3 coding sequence is TGTGCCAGCAGTGACCGGGGGAACACTGAAGCTTTCTTT. It codes for CASSDRGNTEAFF.

The chain has TRBV25-1 and TRBJ2-7; TRBD2 is a possible D gene (6 bases). The V gene lost 4 bases and the J gene lost 2 bases, with 21 bases spanning the gap. The germline gives CDR1 MGHDK, CDR2 SYGVNS. This CDR3 is 17 amino acids long. This chain's CDR3 is CASSATSPGRQAYEQYF. The CDR3 nucleotides read TGTGCCAGCAGTGCAACTAGCCCCGGTAGGCAGGCCTACGAGCAGTACTTC.

This clone was observed a few times. CDR3 residues: CASSFLGQGASGNTIYF. The CDR3 bases are TGTGCCTCCTCCTTCTTGGGGCAGGGGGCTTCTGGAAACACCATATATTTT. The J gene is TRBJ1-3, the V gene TRBV30; 8 bases match TRBD1. The CDR3 has 17 residues. Germline V gene data show CDR1 as GTSNPN and CDR2 as SVGIG (reference sequence). The V and J ends lost 7 bases and 1 base, in that order; junction bases with no gene match: 15.

V and J are TRBV6-1 and TRBJ1-5; weak D call: TRBD1 (5 bases). The CDR3 spans 13 residues. Trimming shortened V by 9 bases and J by 6 bases, and 15 bases separated the two germline ends. Germline V CDR1 and CDR2: MNHNS, SASEGT. The CDR3 is CARSAGYGQPQHF. CDR3 DNA sequence: TGTGCCAGATCTGCAGGGTACGGTCAGCCCCAGCATTTT.

V gene TRBV7-6 combines with J gene TRBJ2-1, with TRBD2 matching 9 bases. CDR3 size: 16 residues. V lost 1 base and J lost 7; bases outside the gene matches: 8. Germline V gene lookup returns CDR1 SGHVS and CDR2 FNYEAQ. CDR3 in DNA: TGTGCCAGCAGCTTAGAAAAGGCGGGAGGGCCAAATGAGCAGTTCTTC. Protein product: CASSLEKAGGPNEQFF.

The rearrangement links TRBV5-1 to TRBJ2-7; D may be TRBD2 (6 bases). Germline V gene lookup returns CDR1 SGHRS and CDR2 YFSETQ. CDR3 size: 13 residues. V lost 6 bases to trimming and J lost 2 bases, with 12 bases between them. Here the CDR3 reads CASTSGQAYEQYF. In DNA form, the CDR3 reads TGCGCCAGCACAAGCGGGCAGGCCTACGAGCAGTACTTC.

Only a few counts were recorded for this clone. This chain connects TRBV6-6 to TRBJ2-3, with 12 bases identical to TRBD2. V shed 6 bases, J shed 3 bases, and the junction held 7 bases outside the gene matches. Germline assignment: CDR1 MNHNY and CDR2 SVGAGI (reference sequence). There are 16 residues in the CDR3. This CDR3 is CASRQSGTSGTDTQYF. CDR3 coding DNA: TGTGCCAGCAGGCAGTCCGGGACTAGCGGGACAGATACGCAGTATTTT.

The rearrangement uses TRBV4-2 and TRBJ2-2; TRBD2 might be the D (5 bases). V was cut by 5 bases and J by 1 base, with 20 bases left in between. The germline gives CDR1 LGHNA, CDR2 YNFKEQ. The CDR3 has 18 residues. CDR3 coding DNA: TGTGCCAGCAGCTCCGGACTTGGGTCCGAACTGAACACCGGGGAGCTGTTTTTT. Protein: CASSSGLGSELNTGELFF.